Each of the 29 T cell receptor beta chains below was sequenced from the same sample in a study of CD8 T cells in Susac syndrome. Random hexamers were used to reverse transcribe roughly 0.5 to 1 ug of RNA. Each CDR3 protein gets one entry after TCRdb re-called the immunoSEQ multiplex PCR reads with MiXCR. The repertoire holds some 140,000 distinct CDR3 sequences, with about 90% as singletons. The sequenced sample was CD8+ T cells from PBMCs. All receptors come from a human donor with multiple sclerosis.

The rearrangement joins TRBV10-3 to TRBJ2-7, with 7 bases lining up with TRBD2. The CDR3 runs to 14 residues. From germline, CDR1 is ENHRY and CDR2 SYGVKD. Trimming took 11 bases from V and 3 from J; bases not matched to a gene: 13. This chain's CDR3 is CASYAGVAGYEQYF. CDR3 nucleotide sequence: TGTGCCTCATACGCGGGGGTAGCGGGCTACGAGCAGTACTTC.

As to this clonotype: At one of its ends the junction is not consistent with the germline gene, which may arise from a read error. This chain joins TRBV13 and TRBJ2-1, with 13 bases that match TRBD2. This CDR3 is 16 amino acids long. The V gene's germline CDR1 is PRHDT and CDR2 FYEKMQ (reference sequence). CDR3 DNA sequence: TGTGCCAGCAGCCTAGGGACTAGCGGGACGGGCAATGAGCAGTTCTTC. Residues: CASSLGTSGTGNEQFF. The whole variable domain, remainder taken from reference TRBV13 and TRBJ2-1, is AAGVIQSPRHLIKEKRETATLKCYPIPRHDTVYWYQQGPGQDPQFLISFYEKMQSDKGSIPDRFSAQQFSDYHSELNMSSLELGDSALYFCASSLGTSGTGNEQFFGPGTRLTVL.

The rearrangement links TRBV9 to TRBJ2-2, with 7 bases that match TRBD2. The CDR3 is 15 amino acids. Germline V gene lookup returns CDR1 SGDLS and CDR2 YYNGEE. J lost 4 bases, V lost 2 bases, and 5 bases had no gene match. The CDR3 DNA follows: TGTGCCAGCAGCGTCAGCGGGACGCTCACCGGGGAGCTGTTTTTT. Encoded protein: CASSVSGTLTGELFF.

The chain is built from TRBV9 and TRBJ2-7; TRBD1 agrees at 10 bases. Germline V gene sequence: CDR1 SGDLS, CDR2 YYNGEE. Trimming took 0 bases from V and 5 from J; bases not matched to a gene: 5. This CDR3 has 15 residues. The CDR3 DNA follows: TGTGCCAGCAGCGTAGGGGCCGGGACAGGGGACGAGCAGTACTTC. Protein sequence: CASSVGAGTGDEQYF.

CDR3 residues: CASSATGGNTEAFF. Written as DNA, the CDR3 is TGTGCCAGCAGCGCGACAGGTGGGAACACTGAAGCTTTCTTT. This sequence joins TRBV7-9 and TRBJ1-1; tentatively, D is TRBD1 (6 bases). Germline CDR1 and CDR2: SEHNR and FQNEAQ (reference sequence). This CDR3 is built from 14 residues. The V and J ends lost 5 bases and 1 base respectively, with 11 bases between them.

The genes are TRBV20-1 and TRBJ2-3; TRBD2 aligns across 8 bases. The length of the CDR3 is 15 residues. V shed 1 base, J shed 1 base, and the junction held 4 bases outside the gene matches. Germline lookup yields CDR1 DFQATT and CDR2 SNEGSKA (reference sequence). CDR3 sequence (DNA): TGCAGTGCTAGAGCGGAAGCGGGGGGCACAGATACGCAGTATTTT. Residues: CSARAEAGGTDTQYF.

This clonotype showed up just once. This chain connects TRBV7-9 to TRBJ2-3, with TRBD2 as a possible D gene (6 bases). CDR3 length: 13 residues. V lost 3 bases and J 5 bases, leaving 9 bases between the germline ends. The V gene's germline CDR1 is SEHNR and CDR2 FQNEAQ (reference sequence). The CDR3 sequence: CASSLRGEDTQYF. CDR3 nucleotide sequence: TGTGCCAGCAGCTTGCGGGGAGAAGATACGCAGTATTTT.

The chain couples TRBV3-1 to TRBJ2-3, with D perhaps matching TRBD1 (5 bases). Trimming left V 2 bases short and J 7 bases short, with 16 bases between. This CDR3 comprises 15 residues. The germline gives CDR1 LGHDT, CDR2 YNNKEL (reference sequence). This CDR3 reads CASSQPEAGWYTQYF. The CDR3 coding sequence is TGTGCCAGCAGCCAACCAGAGGCAGGGTGGTATACGCAGTATTTT.

This chain connects TRBV2 to TRBJ2-7; D is undetermined. Germline CDR1 SNHLY, CDR2 FYNNEI. This CDR3 comprises 11 residues. V lost 4 bases, J lost 5 bases, and 6 bases lay in between. The CDR3 is CASSVAHEQYF. The CDR3 DNA follows: TGTGCCAGCAGTGTAGCCCACGAGCAGTACTTC.

V is TRBV11-2 and J is TRBJ1-1, with 7 bases that match TRBD1. J gave up 1 base and V 5 bases, and 7 bases lay outside the gene matches. Germline V CDR1 and CDR2: SGHAT, FQNNGV. The CDR3 totals 15 residues. This chain's CDR3 is CASSPPTGKNTEAFF. The DNA for the CDR3 is TGTGCCAGCAGCCCCCCGACAGGGAAGAACACTGAAGCTTTCTTT.

The rearrangement uses TRBV19 and TRBJ2-1, with TRBD2 matching over 8 bases. The V and J ends lost 2 bases and 8 bases, in that order; junction bases with no gene match: 14. The CDR3 runs to 17 residues. CDR1 is LNHDA, CDR2 SQIVND, per germline (reference sequence). CDR3 coding DNA: TGTGCCAGTAGTATATTTAGCGGGGCCCAAAGCGGGCATGAGCAGTTCTTC. Amino acids: CASSIFSGAQSGHEQFF.

The chain carries TRBV29-1 and TRBJ1-4, with D possibly matching TRBD1 (5 bases). Germline-derived CDR1 and CDR2 are SQVTM and ANQGSEA. The CDR3 spans 12 residues. V was pared by 7 bases and J by 12 bases, with 18 bases between. This chain's CDR3 is CSAMDQSGELFF. In DNA, the CDR3 is TGCAGCGCCATGGACCAGTCGGGGGAACTGTTTTTT.

This clonotype was counted only a few times. The chain links TRBV27 to TRBJ2-7; 7 nucleotides line up with TRBD2. The ends lost 5 bases at V and 4 bases at J; junction bases unmatched: 11. The CDR3 is 15 residues long. The germline CDR1 and CDR2 sequences are MNHEY and SMNVEV (reference sequence). The CDR3, as DNA: TGTGCCAGCAGTCCCGCGGCGGGAGCCTCGTACGAGCAGTACTTC. This sequence encodes CASSPAAGASYEQYF.

The rearrangement links TRBV12-3 or TRBV12-4 to TRBJ2-7; 7 bases fit TRBD2. This CDR3 is built from 14 residues. With 0 bases clipped from V and 7 bases from J, the junction kept 6 bases outside the gene matches. DNA for the CDR3: TGTGCCAGCAGTTTAGCGGGAGGGCCGGGGGAGCAGTACTTC. It is translated as CASSLAGGPGEQYF.

The chain uses TRBV5-4 and TRBJ2-7; D is undetermined. CDR1 and CDR2 (germline): SGHNT, YYREEE (reference sequence). The germline V and J ends were trimmed by 4 bases and 0 bases, with 17 bases remaining between them. The CDR3 is made up of 16 amino acids. CDR3 amino acids: CASSPSEGLSSYEQYF. The CDR3 DNA sequence: TGTGCCAGCAGCCCCTCTGAAGGTCTAAGCTCCTACGAGCAGTACTTC.

This sequence joins TRBV27 and TRBJ2-1; 8 bases line up with TRBD2. The CDR3 is made up of 16 amino acids. V gave up 5 bases and J gave up 7 bases; unmatched junction bases: 13. CDR1 and CDR2 from the germline V gene are MNHEY and SMNVEV (reference sequence). CDR3 in DNA: TGTGCCAGCAGTCAAACTAGCGGAGGGGCCCCGAATGAGCAGTTCTTC. As protein: CASSQTSGGAPNEQFF.

The gene calls are TRBV27 and TRBJ1-5; possible D gene TRBD1, 5 bases. Trimming left V 3 bases short and J 7 bases short, with 13 bases between. CDR3 length: 14 residues. The germline CDR1 and CDR2 sequences are MNHEY and SMNVEV (reference sequence). CDR3 DNA: TGTGCCAGCAGTTTTTCGGGGGTTGAGCAGCCCCAGCATTTT. Translating gives CASSFSGVEQPQHF.

The rearrangement links TRBV5-1 to TRBJ1-5; D is undetermined. Germline assignment: CDR1 SGHRS and CDR2 YFSETQ. Trimming cost V 0 bases and J 6 bases, with 10 bases left between them. The CDR3 totals 14 residues. CDR3 DNA: TGCGCCAGCAGCTTGGGTCCCATGGGTCAGCCCCAGCATTTT. It codes for CASSLGPMGQPQHF.

This chain uses TRBV7-9 with TRBJ2-3; tentative D call: TRBD2 (6 bases). Looked up from germline, CDR1 is SEHNR and CDR2 is FQNEAQ (reference sequence). The germline V and J ends were trimmed by 2 bases and 2 bases, with 11 bases remaining between them. The CDR3 length is 15 residues. The CDR3 is CASSLSGYNTDTQYF. The CDR3 DNA follows: TGTGCCAGCAGCTTAAGCGGGTACAACACAGATACGCAGTATTTT.

CDR3 in amino acids: CSVAEARGYTF. CDR3 nucleotides: TGCAGCGTGGCTGAGGCACGGGGCTACACCTTC. The chain carries TRBV29-1 and TRBJ1-2, with D uncertain. The length of the CDR3 is 11 residues. Germline V gene sequence: CDR1 SQVTM, CDR2 ANQGSEA. Trimming took off 6 bases at V and 8 bases at J, with 13 bases between the two ends.

The chain combines TRBV3-1 with TRBJ2-2, with 9 nucleotides matching TRBD1. Trimming cost V 5 bases and J 5 bases; bases outside gene matches: 6. The CDR3 totals 15 residues. Germline V gene data show CDR1 as LGHDT and CDR2 as YNNKEL (reference sequence). CDR3 loop: CASSYRTGATGELFF. The CDR3 nucleotides read TGTGCCAGCAGCTACAGGACAGGGGCTACCGGGGAGCTGTTTTTT.

The V gene is TRBV5-1, the J gene TRBJ1-4; TRBD1 aligns across 8 bases. The CDR3 sequence is 14 residues long. Germline-derived CDR1 and CDR2 are SGHRS and YFSETQ. The trim removed 4 bases at V and 8 bases at J, leaving 7 bases unmatched. The DNA of the CDR3 is TGCGCCAGCAGCCACGGGACAGGACTCGAAAAACTGTTTTTT. It specifies CASSHGTGLEKLFF.

The genes are TRBV4-1 and TRBJ2-6; TRBD1 matches 8 bases. The CDR3 length is 18 residues. Per the germline V gene, CDR1 is MGHRA and CDR2 is YSYEKL. With 4 bases clipped from V and 3 bases from J, the junction kept 11 bases outside the gene matches. The CDR3: CASSLGAGGVYGANVLTF. The CDR3, as DNA: TGCGCCAGCAGCCTGGGGGCAGGGGGCGTATATGGGGCCAACGTCCTGACTTTC.

The chain links TRBV19 to TRBJ1-4, with D unresolved. The CDR3 has 14 residues. The germline gives CDR1 LNHDA, CDR2 SQIVND (reference sequence). Trimming took off 3 bases at V and 4 bases at J, with 9 bases between the two ends. The CDR3 nucleotides read TGTGCCAGTAGTATGATGGGGAGTAATGAAAAACTGTTTTTT. This gives the protein CASSMMGSNEKLFF.

The J gene is TRBJ2-3, the V gene TRBV4-1; either TRBD1 or TRBD2 may fit D (5 bases each). This CDR3 is built from 14 residues. Germline V lookup: CDR1 MGHRA, CDR2 YSYEKL. The V and J ends lost 4 bases and 5 bases respectively, with 13 bases between them. CDR3 nucleotide sequence: TGCGCCAGCAGCCGGGGGTACGGGGAAGATACGCAGTATTTT. Its protein is CASSRGYGEDTQYF.

The chain is built from TRBV7-9 and TRBJ2-1; D unclear. Trimming stripped 5 bases from V and 0 bases from J, with 11 bases between. The CDR3 is 15 amino acids. Germline V gene data show CDR1 as SEHNR and CDR2 as FQNEAQ (reference sequence). In DNA form, the CDR3 reads TGTGCCAGCAGCCCATGGGGTAGCTCCTACAATGAGCAGTTCTTC. Its protein product is CASSPWGSSYNEQFF.

V gene TRBV5-6 combines with J gene TRBJ2-1; D call uncertain. This CDR3 is built from 12 residues. V was shortened by 5 bases and J by 7 bases, with 10 bases between the two germline ends. Germline CDR1 reads SGHDT; CDR2 reads YYEEEE. CDR3 amino acids: CASSPEGNEQFF. CDR3 nucleotide sequence: TGTGCCAGCAGTCCGGAAGGGAATGAGCAGTTCTTC.

J is TRBJ2-1 and V is TRBV30; a possible D gene is TRBD2 (6 bases). The V and J ends lost 3 bases and 0 bases respectively, with 12 bases between them. Germline V lookup: CDR1 GTSNPN, CDR2 SVGIG (reference sequence). CDR3 length equals 15 residues. This chain's CDR3 is CAWREGSSSYNEQFF. The CDR3 DNA follows: TGTGCCTGGAGGGAGGGCTCCAGCTCCTACAATGAGCAGTTCTTC.

This sequence joins TRBV27 and TRBJ1-5, with no clear D. This CDR3 has 14 residues. CDR1 and CDR2 from the germline V gene are MNHEY and SMNVEV (reference sequence). V dropped 11 bases and J dropped 0 bases, with 14 bases sitting between them. CDR3 coding DNA: TGTGCCTCAGCAACGGGGATTAGCAATCAGCCCCAGCATTTT. Translation gives CASATGISNQPQHF.